The T cell receptor beta chain under discussion was sequenced for a study of T cell responses to AZD1222 COVID-19 vaccine. Broader study findings: Most donors were white British, females outnumbered males, and clonal diversity was possibly underestimated. Vaccine-associated CD4 TCRs ranged over spike, dominating at 160-218 and 743-854. Of spike-specific TCRs, nearly half reportedly target regions left unmutated in variants. Elevations in Spike-specific TCR breadth and depth followed administration of two AZD1222 doses.

Trimming removed 4 bases from V and 2 bases from J, with 20 bases in between. CDR3 length equals 17 residues. CDR1 and CDR2 from the germline V gene are SNHLY and FYNNEI. Concerning this clone itself: As yet, its antigen is unknown.

Only in-frame clones appear in the TCRdb table, and some are missing; sequencing was by immunoSEQ multiplex PCR. There are 110,000 or so clones in the sample; roughly nine tenths occur only once, and 3% to 3.5% lies in the top ten. The input for sequencing was peripheral blood, taken on day 0 of MenACWY control vaccination. The chain employs TRBV2 and TRBJ1-2; D might be TRBD1 (5 bases). The sequence was obtained from an adult in good health. CDR3 region: CASSGSGRVGINYGYTF. The DNA of the CDR3 is TGTGCCAGCAGTGGGTCGGGACGGGTCGGGATAAACTATGGCTACACCTTC. Together with reference TRBV2 and TRBJ1-2, the CDR3 gives the full variable domain: EPEVTQTPSHQVTQMGQEVILRCVPISNHLYFYWYRQILGQKVEFLVSFYNNEISEKSEIFDDQFSVERPDGSNFTLKIRSTKLEDSAMYFCASSGSGRVGINYGYTFGSGTRLTVV.